The rows below give T cell receptor beta chains drawn from one sample of a study of blood T cell repertoires in COVID-19. This table comes from immunoSEQ multiplex PCR, and its TCRdb copy is limited to in-frame clones, with some not included. The profile shows about 200,000 clones, under 85% of them singletons. Sequenced sample: peripheral blood. Receptor source: a woman older than 75 with COVID-19, enrolled during active disease. Both conserved end residues are part of each CDR3. The order of the fields is D gene, clone size, V gene, J gene, CDR3 DNA, CDR3 protein. D genes are given only for firm matches. A clone size is listed for some rows: how often the clone was seen (once, few, many), or a class if it is expanded.

d_call: .; clone_size: .; v_call: TRBV6-5; j_call: TRBJ1-3; cdr3_nt: TGTGCCAGCACCGCGGGGACCAACTCTGGAAACACCATATATTTT; cdr3_aa: CASTAGTNSGNTIYF
d_call: .; clone_size: .; v_call: TRBV6-5; j_call: TRBJ1-1; cdr3_nt: TGTGCCAGCAGTAAGGGCGGGACTGAAGCTTTCTTT; cdr3_aa: CASSKGGTEAFF
d_call: TRBD1; clone_size: .; v_call: TRBV6-5; j_call: TRBJ1-1; cdr3_nt: TGTGCCAGCGGAAAGACAGGGGTGGACACTGAAGCTTTCTTT; cdr3_aa: CASGKTGVDTEAFF
d_call: TRBD1; clone_size: .; v_call: TRBV9; j_call: TRBJ1-1; cdr3_nt: TGTGCCAGCAGCGTAGTTTCAGGGGGCGGAGCTTTCTTT; cdr3_aa: CASSVVSGGGAFF
d_call: TRBD1; clone_size: .; v_call: TRBV28; j_call: TRBJ1-5; cdr3_nt: TGTGCCAGCAGTCTAGACAGGGGGCGCGGGAGCAATCAGCCCCAGCATTTT; cdr3_aa: CASSLDRGRGSNQPQHF
d_call: TRBD2; clone_size: .; v_call: TRBV27; j_call: TRBJ2-5; cdr3_nt: TGTGCCAGCAGGCTAGCGGGGGGGCCTGAAGAGACCCAGTACTTC; cdr3_aa: CASRLAGGPEETQYF
d_call: TRBD1; clone_size: .; v_call: TRBV6-6; j_call: TRBJ1-4; cdr3_nt: TGTGCCACCTACAGGGGGACTAATGAAAAACTGTTTTTT; cdr3_aa: CATYRGTNEKLFF
d_call: .; clone_size: .; v_call: TRBV11-2; j_call: TRBJ2-5; cdr3_nt: TGTGCCAGCAGCTTAAGCGGTAGGGAGACCCAGTACTTC; cdr3_aa: CASSLSGRETQYF
d_call: .; clone_size: few; v_call: TRBV18; j_call: TRBJ1-5; cdr3_nt: TGTGCCAGCTCACGATCGAGAGCGGGCAATCAGCCCCAGCATTTT; cdr3_aa: CASSRSRAGNQPQHF
d_call: .; clone_size: once; v_call: TRBV2; j_call: TRBJ1-6; cdr3_nt: TGTGCCAGCACTGGGGCACAGGCCCCTCCACCCCTCCACTTT; cdr3_aa: CASTGAQAPPPLHF
d_call: .; clone_size: .; v_call: TRBV5-1; j_call: TRBJ2-2; cdr3_nt: TGCGCCAGCACCCCAGGGACGAACACCGGGGAGCTGTTTTTT; cdr3_aa: CASTPGTNTGELFF
d_call: .; clone_size: .; v_call: TRBV27; j_call: TRBJ1-5; cdr3_nt: TGTGCCAGCAGTTTAGTTCCCCGAGGGCAGCCCCAGCATTTT; cdr3_aa: CASSLVPRGQPQHF
d_call: .; clone_size: .; v_call: TRBV28; j_call: TRBJ1-4; cdr3_nt: TGTGCCAGCAGGGGTCCAGGACATAATGAAAAACTGTTTTTT; cdr3_aa: CASRGPGHNEKLFF
d_call: .; clone_size: .; v_call: TRBV10-2; j_call: TRBJ1-1; cdr3_nt: TGCGCCAGCGCGACGGGAAGACTGAACACTGAAGCTTTCTTT; cdr3_aa: CASATGRLNTEAFF
d_call: .; clone_size: .; v_call: TRBV5-8; j_call: TRBJ1-6; cdr3_nt: TGTGCCAGCAGCTTGGCCTTTGGGAGCAATTCACCCCTCCACTTT; cdr3_aa: CASSLAFGSNSPLHF
d_call: TRBD2; clone_size: .; v_call: TRBV5-1; j_call: TRBJ2-3; cdr3_nt: TGCGCCAGCAGCTCCCTAGCGGGGGGTGATACGCAGTATTTT; cdr3_aa: CASSSLAGGDTQYF
d_call: TRBD2; clone_size: .; v_call: TRBV9; j_call: TRBJ2-5; cdr3_nt: TGTGCCAGCAGCGGGGGACTAGCGGGGGCAGAGACCCAGTACTTC; cdr3_aa: CASSGGLAGAETQYF
d_call: TRBD1; clone_size: .; v_call: TRBV11-2; j_call: TRBJ1-2; cdr3_nt: TGTGCCAGCAGCACAGGGGGACAGGGGGCGGACGGCTACACCTTC; cdr3_aa: CASSTGGQGADGYTF
d_call: .; clone_size: once; v_call: TRBV5-6; j_call: TRBJ1-1; cdr3_nt: TGTGCCAGCAGCTTTAGCGCCGAAGCTTTCTTT; cdr3_aa: CASSFSAEAFF
d_call: .; clone_size: .; v_call: TRBV7-6; j_call: TRBJ1-3; cdr3_nt: TGTGCCAGCAGCCTACCAGGGCGCACCATATATTTT; cdr3_aa: CASSLPGRTIYF
d_call: .; clone_size: .; v_call: TRBV7-2; j_call: TRBJ2-2; cdr3_nt: TGTGCCAGCAGCCCCCGGCAGGGTGGTGGGGAGCTGTTTTTT; cdr3_aa: CASSPRQGGGELFF
d_call: TRBD1; clone_size: .; v_call: TRBV5-1; j_call: TRBJ1-5; cdr3_nt: TGCGCCAGCAGCTTGGCACAGGGGACGCCCCAGCATTTT; cdr3_aa: CASSLAQGTPQHF
d_call: .; clone_size: few; v_call: TRBV10-3; j_call: TRBJ1-6; cdr3_nt: TGTGCCATCAGTGACGACAGAAGCTCACCCCTCCACTTT; cdr3_aa: CAISDDRSSPLHF
d_call: .; clone_size: .; v_call: TRBV5-1; j_call: TRBJ2-6; cdr3_nt: TGCGCCAGCTCTGGAAGCGGCTCGGGGGAGAGCTCTGGGGCCAACGTCCTGACTTTC; cdr3_aa: CASSGSGSGESSGANVLTF
d_call: .; clone_size: .; v_call: TRBV5-5; j_call: TRBJ2-7; cdr3_nt: TGTGCCAGCAGCCGAGATACCGGCTCCTACGAGCAGTACTTC; cdr3_aa: CASSRDTGSYEQYF
d_call: .; clone_size: .; v_call: TRBV24-1; j_call: TRBJ2-1; cdr3_nt: TGTGCCACCAGTGACGCCCCGGGGACGGGGGTTTACAATGAGCAGTTCTTC; cdr3_aa: CATSDAPGTGVYNEQFF
d_call: .; clone_size: .; v_call: TRBV5-1; j_call: TRBJ2-5; cdr3_nt: TGCGCCAGCAGCGTGACTAGTTCAAGAGAGACCCAGTACTTC; cdr3_aa: CASSVTSSRETQYF
d_call: .; clone_size: .; v_call: TRBV6-6; j_call: TRBJ1-6; cdr3_nt: TGTGCCAGCAGTTACATAACGGGTTCACCCCTCCACTTT; cdr3_aa: CASSYITGSPLHF
d_call: TRBD2; clone_size: .; v_call: TRBV28; j_call: TRBJ2-5; cdr3_nt: TGTGCCAGCGGATCCCAATCGGGAGGGGTTGAGACCCAGTACTTC; cdr3_aa: CASGSQSGGVETQYF
d_call: TRBD1; clone_size: .; v_call: TRBV7-6; j_call: TRBJ1-2; cdr3_nt: TGTGCCAGCAGCTTAGCAGAGACAGGGGATGGCTACACCTTC; cdr3_aa: CASSLAETGDGYTF
d_call: TRBD1; clone_size: .; v_call: TRBV7-9; j_call: TRBJ2-3; cdr3_nt: TGTGCCAGCAGCTTAGAAGGGGGCGCCGGGACAGATACGCAGTATTTT; cdr3_aa: CASSLEGGAGTDTQYF
d_call: TRBD1; clone_size: .; v_call: TRBV5-6; j_call: TRBJ1-2; cdr3_nt: TGTGCCAGCAGCCCTAGACAGGGAGCGGGTGGCTACACCTTC; cdr3_aa: CASSPRQGAGGYTF
d_call: .; clone_size: .; v_call: TRBV9; j_call: TRBJ2-5; cdr3_nt: TGTGCCAGCAGCGTAGCTAGCGCGGGGCAAGAGACCCAGTACTTC; cdr3_aa: CASSVASAGQETQYF
d_call: .; clone_size: .; v_call: TRBV7-9; j_call: TRBJ1-4; cdr3_nt: TGTGCCAGCAGCTCCAGGGATAATGAAAAACTGTTTTTT; cdr3_aa: CASSSRDNEKLFF
d_call: TRBD1; clone_size: .; v_call: TRBV10-3; j_call: TRBJ2-1; cdr3_nt: TGTGCCATCAGTGAGTCGACAGGGGGCCGAGAGCAGTTCTTC; cdr3_aa: CAISESTGGREQFF
d_call: TRBD1; clone_size: few; v_call: TRBV10-3; j_call: TRBJ2-7; cdr3_nt: TGTGCCATCAGCCTCCGGGACAGATCCTACGAGCAGTACTTC; cdr3_aa: CAISLRDRSYEQYF
d_call: TRBD1; clone_size: once; v_call: TRBV24-1; j_call: TRBJ1-1; cdr3_nt: TGTGCCACCAGTACAGGGGGCTTCGACACTGAAGCTTTCTTT; cdr3_aa: CATSTGGFDTEAFF
d_call: .; clone_size: .; v_call: TRBV9; j_call: TRBJ2-2; cdr3_nt: TGTGCCAGCAGCCATGACCGGGGCGGGGAGCTGTTTTTT; cdr3_aa: CASSHDRGGELFF
d_call: .; clone_size: once; v_call: TRBV10-3; j_call: TRBJ2-7; cdr3_nt: TGTGCCATCAAGCGCGAAGGAGGGTCCGTCGAGCAGTACTTC; cdr3_aa: CAIKREGGSVEQYF
d_call: .; clone_size: .; v_call: TRBV7-3; j_call: TRBJ2-1; cdr3_nt: TGTGCCAGCAGCTTAAGTCGGGAAAATGAGCAGTTCTTC; cdr3_aa: CASSLSRENEQFF